This T cell receptor beta chain comes out of a study of blood T cell repertoires in COVID-19. The CDR3 is made up of 14 amino acids. Per the germline V gene, CDR1 is SGHRS and CDR2 is YFSETQ. The junction had 7 bases not matched to a gene; V was cut back by 4 bases and J by 3 bases. Individuals drawn from approximately 22 US areas were roughly 18 to 89 years old. How the authors handled the data: Estimated nucleated cell counts came from reference gene primer amplification. Some clones are missing from TCRdb's copy, which holds only in-frame ones; the method was immunoSEQ multiplex PCR. The V and J calls and clone size were taken over from that table, and D and trimming were inferred from the DNA. The sample shows 140,000 to 150,000 clones, roughly 90% of them seen only once.

This clonotype was sampled from a woman aged 25 to 45 with acute COVID-19. The V and J genes are TRBV5-1 and TRBJ2-7; 7 bases are a match to TRBD1. Sequencing was carried out using PBMCs or T cells enriched from blood (not recorded which). For the CDR3, the DNA is TGCGCCAGCAGCCCATGGACAGGAGACTACGAGCAGTACTTC. It codes for CASSPWTGDYEQYF.